This paragraph reports one TCR beta chain. The V end was cut by 2 bases, the J end by 7 bases, with 21 bases between. The CDR3 consists of 17 residues. Germline values: CDR1 MNHNS, CDR2 SASEGT. Participants had their cohort set by participant-reported clinical history. The sample originates from a study of blood T cell repertoires in COVID-19. Across the study: The United States, Italy and Spain provided the acute and convalescent COVID-19 samples. The analysed material was cDNA or gDNA that came from T cells, B-cell-depleted T cells, or PBMCs.

Sequencing was performed with immunoSEQ multiplex PCR; in TCRdb, only in-frame clones are kept and a portion is missing. The profile covers about 190,000 clones, with less than 85% appearing a single time and approximately 3% taken by the ten largest. The chain links TRBV6-1 to TRBJ2-1; tentative D call: TRBD1 (5 bases). The sample consisted of PBMCs or T cells enriched from blood (not recorded which). This TCR came from a woman aged 25 to 39 who had recovered from COVID-19. CDR3 coding DNA: TGTGCCAGCAGTGAAAGGGCAGGGCCCTTCCCTAAGAATGAGCAGTTCTTC. This translates into CASSERAGPFPKNEQFF.